This T cell receptor (beta chain) was obtained from a study of T cells in Graves' hyperthyroidism and ophthalmopathy (dated by TCRdb to the late 2010s). About the full investigation: Peripheral blood was collected at initial diagnosis, before any treatment. A discovery cohort of around 100 patients, approximately 45 with Graves' ophthalmopathy and 55 to 60 with stable Graves' hyperthyroidism, was used to find distinguishing TCR V-J signatures. Prospective prediction of ophthalmopathy was tested in an independent validation cohort consisting of some 19 hyperthyroidism patients and more than 15 patients who later progressed to ophthalmopathy. For training and testing, the 100 or so patients in the discovery cohort were randomly divided in a 7:3 ratio. The study also compared thyroid tissue and blood T-cell repertoires from roughly 6 Graves' hyperthyroidism patients. Following sampling, methimazole starting at 30 mg daily was given to hyperthyroidism patients, and high-dose intravenous methylprednisolone was given to ophthalmopathy patients. TCR Vbeta CDR3 sequencing of 140 or so peripheral blood samples (over 40 ophthalmopathy, about 74 hyperthyroidism and roughly 17 progressor patients) is reported in the paper. The paper as a whole reports these results and caveats: In validation, the model predicted progression to ophthalmopathy with approximately 70% sensitivity and 72.22% specificity, a median of approximately 6.5 months before onset. No statistical method was used to set the sample size in advance, and investigators knew the group allocation. Most expanded thyroid clonotypes (frequency above 0.001) were also detected in blood, suggesting blood repertoires may reflect thyroid immune responses. A model built on a 13 V-J signature distinguished ophthalmopathy from stable hyperthyroidism, reaching roughly 88% sensitivity and approximately 83% specificity in cross-validation and 80%/75% in testing.

Stable Graves' hyperthyroidism was defined as the absence of progression to ophthalmopathy over 18 months of follow-up. Hyperthyroidism patients were newly diagnosed, with disease duration under 2 months, and aged 18 to 65 years. Patients with uncontrolled infections, other autoimmune diseases, pregnancy or lactation were excluded. Diagnoses were established on the basis of clinical symptoms, serum thyroxine and TRAb, thyroid ultrasound, and orbital computed tomography. PBMCs were isolated from 10 ml of fresh peripheral blood by Ficoll-Paque density gradient centrifugation. Trizol reagent was used to extract total RNA, and RNA quality was then checked on an Agilent 2100 Bioanalyzer. As to this clonotype: The target of this receptor is not known. Nothing much larger sits one base from this clone, and base qualities are not available.

Amplification of TCR beta CDR3 regions was carried out from RNA transcripts. For the first round of RT-PCR on the TCR CDR3, the HTBI primer set was used together with the Qiagen OneStep RT-PCR kit. A second multiplex PCR round built the libraries, followed by size selection and purification. The libraries were sequenced on an Illumina HiSeq2000 using paired-end 100 bp reads. Per the authors' processing: SOAPnuke was used to process the raw data, throwing out any read that contained adapters or uncalled bases, had a mean Phred below 15, or lacked an exact constant-primer or identifier match. High-quality paired reads were merged using COPE v1.2.5, and each unique nucleotide sequence was defined as a clonotype. MiTCR v1.1 was used to align clonotypes to the IMGT TRBV, TRBD and TRBJ reference segments. The analysis was restricted to V-J combinations with a frequency above 0.0001, which together covered 99% to 99.2% of the repertoires. The TCS score was defined as the ratio of F50 (clonal expansion) to E x V (chaos), calculated using BLOSUM62-based TCRdist between CDR3 peptides within each V-J. Welch's t-statistics and random forest reduced around 550 V-J features to 13, which were used in a naive Bayes classifier (R e1071). TCRdb redid the processing of the public reads, applying fastp at Q25 and MiXCR, and retained in-frame beta chains. Records with the same CDR3 protein are collapsed into one entry carrying the most frequent genes and DNA. The V and J calls were not made by the authors but by TCRdb's processing. Within this sample are a few hundred thousand distinct CDR3 sequences, with around 25% of them counted one time only. In total, the top ten clones hold more than 60% of the sample.

This TCR was sampled from a man between 50 and 59 years old with Graves' hyperthyroidism. The sequenced sample was blood.

The CDR3 in this case is CSAGGTTSYEQYF. Read as DNA, the sequence is TGCAGTGCGGGTGGGACCACCTCATACGAGCAGTACTTC. The V and J segments used are TRBV20-1 and TRBJ2-7; the D call could be TRBD1 or TRBD2, with each sharing 5 bases. CDR1 DFQATT and CDR2 SNEGSKA are derived from the germline V gene (reference sequence). The CDR3 numbers 13 residues from cysteine through phenylalanine. CDR3 DNA is the only sequence kept; it has 39 bases, read in frame from the first base. Relative to germline, V is 6 bases shorter and J is 4 bases shorter, with 16 bases between their ends.